These 8 T cell receptor beta chains share one sample of origin, sequenced in a study of cytomegalovirus exposure and HLA in healthy donors. Amplification used 60 Vbeta primers and 13 Jbeta primers. Method: immunoSEQ multiplex PCR; TCRdb's copy keeps in-frame clones and lacks some. The top ten clones hold around 2.4% of a sample with approximately 150,000 clones, under 90% of them seen once. The sequenced material came from PBMCs. The receptors stem from a male donor in good health and CMV-seronegative.

The rearrangement uses TRBV25-1 and TRBJ1-4; no clear D. The CDR3 contains 13 residues. Trimming shortened V by 5 bases and J by 8 bases, and 12 bases separated the two germline ends. In germline, CDR1 is MGHDK, CDR2 SYGVNS. Here the CDR3 reads CASSTPGSEKLFF. CDR3 DNA: TGTGCCAGCAGTACCCCGGGGAGCGAAAAACTGTTTTTT.

This rearrangement joins TRBV27 to TRBJ2-7; D uncertain. Germline loops: CDR1 MNHEY, CDR2 SMNVEV (reference sequence). V lost 8 bases and J lost 7, with 12 bases in between. This CDR3 comprises 11 residues. Here the CDR3 reads CASPRAREQYF. Here the CDR3 DNA reads TGTGCCAGCCCCCGCGCTCGGGAGCAGTACTTC.

The chain has TRBV6-1 and TRBJ2-7, with TRBD1 identical over 7 bases. CDR1 is MNHNS and CDR2 is SASEGT in the germline V gene. The CDR3 loop spans 13 amino acids. Trimming cost V 5 bases and J 4 bases; bases outside gene matches: 5. CDR3 DNA sequence: TGTGCCAGCAGTCCGGGACAGAGATACGAGCAGTACTTC. Its translation is CASSPGQRYEQYF.

The J gene is TRBJ1-4, the V gene TRBV19; no definite D call. The length of the CDR3 is 15 residues. The germline CDR1 and CDR2 sequences are LNHDA and SQIVND (reference sequence). V was trimmed by 5 bases and J by 4 bases, leaving 14 bases between them. As DNA, the CDR3 is TGTGCCAGTAGTTATGCCCCGAACTTTAATGAAAAACTGTTTTTT. Translation gives CASSYAPNFNEKLFF. Filled out from reference TRBV19 and TRBJ1-4, the complete variable domain reads DGGITQSPKYLFRKEGQNVTLSCEQNLNHDAMYWYRQDPGQGLRLIYYSQIVNDFQKGDIAEGYSVSREKKESFPLTVTSAQKNPTAFYLCASSYAPNFNEKLFFGSGTQLSVL.

This clone has a handful of counts. J is TRBJ2-7 and V is TRBV18; TRBD1 agrees at 9 bases. V shed 5 bases, J shed 4 bases, and the junction held 3 bases outside the gene matches. The CDR3 has 13 residues. CDR1 and CDR2 (germline): KGHSH, LQKENI. The CDR3 spells CASSTGGRYEQYF. Written as DNA, the CDR3 is TGTGCCAGCTCAACAGGGGGCCGGTACGAGCAGTACTTC.

This chain connects TRBV7-2 to TRBJ2-7; TRBD2 matches 8 bases. The V and J ends lost 5 bases and 3 bases, in that order; junction bases with no gene match: 3. The CDR3 runs to 13 residues. The germline V gene has CDR1 SGHTA and CDR2 FQGNSA. CDR3 sequence: CASSRLASYEQYF. The DNA for the CDR3 is TGTGCCAGCAGCAGACTAGCGAGCTACGAGCAGTACTTC.

The chain employs TRBV19 and TRBJ2-7; tentatively, D is TRBD1 (5 bases). This CDR3 is built from 14 residues. Germline V lookup: CDR1 LNHDA, CDR2 SQIVND (reference sequence). V shed 0 bases and J shed 3 bases, with 9 bases lying between them. The CDR3 bases are TGTGCCAGTAGTATAGAGCCAGGGAACTACGAGCAGTACTTC. It is translated as CASSIEPGNYEQYF.

The chain joins TRBV6-5 to TRBJ2-7; D may be TRBD2 (6 bases). V was cut by 2 bases and J by 3 bases, with 14 bases left in between. CDR1 is MNHEY and CDR2 is SVGAGI in the germline V gene. The CDR3 covers 15 residues. CDR3 bases: TGTGCCAGCAGTTACCGGGACTTGGAGGGCTACGAGCAGTACTTC. This gives the protein CASSYRDLEGYEQYF.